Listed here are 2 T cell receptor beta chains from one sample, sequenced in a study of shared clonotypes between healthy human individuals. The protocol was immunoSEQ multiplex PCR, while the TCRdb copy is restricted to in-frame clones and leaves out a portion. This sample has about 100,000 clones, with 67% found just once. Sequenced material: memory CD8+ T cells sorted from blood. Subset indicated: CD45RO+ cells pooled with CCR7-negative TemRA cells. Receptor source: a woman younger than 45 in good health.

The rearrangement uses TRBV9 and TRBJ2-6, with D unclear. The CDR3 extends over 16 amino acids. The germline CDR1 and CDR2 sequences are SGDLS and YYNGEE. Trimming pared 0 bases from V and 0 bases from J, leaving 7 bases between. CDR3 amino acids: CASSVVPLSGANVLTF. The CDR3 DNA sequence: TGTGCCAGCAGCGTAGTGCCACTCTCTGGGGCCAACGTCCTGACTTTC.

About this clone: A far larger clone is a single base away, which makes a read error likely. The sample carries other DNA sequences with the same CDR3. The chain links TRBV6-1 to TRBJ1-1, with D unclear. CDR3 length equals 13 residues. The V end lost 3 bases, the J end lost 1 base, and 6 bases lay between the germline ends. CDR1 is MNHNS, CDR2 SASEGT, per germline. CDR3 residues: CASSDRENTEAFF. DNA for the CDR3: TGTGCCAGCAGTGACCGGGAGAACACTGAAGCTTTCTTT.